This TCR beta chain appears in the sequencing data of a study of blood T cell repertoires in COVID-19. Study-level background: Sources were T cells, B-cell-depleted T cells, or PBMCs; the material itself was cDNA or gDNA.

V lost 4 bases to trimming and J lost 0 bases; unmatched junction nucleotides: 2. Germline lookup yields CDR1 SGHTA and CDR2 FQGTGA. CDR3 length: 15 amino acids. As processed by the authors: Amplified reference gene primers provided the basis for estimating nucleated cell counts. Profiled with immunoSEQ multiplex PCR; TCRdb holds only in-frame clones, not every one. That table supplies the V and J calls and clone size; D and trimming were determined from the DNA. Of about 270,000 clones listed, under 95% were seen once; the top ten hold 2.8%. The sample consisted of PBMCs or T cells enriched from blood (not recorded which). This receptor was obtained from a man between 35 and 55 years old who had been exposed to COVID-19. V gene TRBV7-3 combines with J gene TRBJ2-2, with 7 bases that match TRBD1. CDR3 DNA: TGTGCCAGCAGCTCCGGGACAGCGAACACCGGGGAGCTGTTTTTT. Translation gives CASSSGTANTGELFF. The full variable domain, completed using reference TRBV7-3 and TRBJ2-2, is GAGVSQTPSNKVTEKGKYVELRCDPISGHTALYWYRQSLGQGPEFLIYFQGTGAADDSGLPNDRFFAVRPEGSVSTLKIQRTERGDSAVYLCASSSGTANTGELFFGEGSRLTVL.